These 5 T cell receptor beta chains were all obtained from the same sample, sequenced in a study of shared clonotypes between healthy human individuals. The protocol was immunoSEQ multiplex PCR, while the TCRdb copy is restricted to in-frame clones and leaves out a portion. The sample holds some 2,500,000 clones, around 90% seen once. The sample comprised naive CD4+ T cells from PBMCs. As for subset: CD45RA+ positively selected. These receptors were obtained from a man aged 18 to 29 in good health. Some clones in this sample may be carry-over from other donors' samples.

This clone was observed a single time. CDR3: CASSLSGGSSYEQYF. CDR3 DNA: TGTGCCAGCAGCTTATCAGGAGGGAGTTCCTACGAGCAGTACTTC. V usage is TRBV7-3 and J usage is TRBJ2-7; possible D gene TRBD2, 6 bases. Germline CDR1 and CDR2: SGHTA and FQGTGA. This CDR3 has 15 residues. With 2 bases removed from V and 1 base from J, the gap between germline ends came to 12 bases.

The CDR3 spells CASSSPRDDGNTIYF. The CDR3 DNA follows: TGTGCCAGCAGCTCCCCTAGGGATGATGGAAACACCATATATTTT. The chain combines TRBV5-4 with TRBJ1-3; D remains unclear. V lost 3 bases and J lost 3, with 13 bases in between. The CDR3 is made up of 15 amino acids. The germline V gene encodes CDR1 SGHNT and CDR2 YYREEE (reference sequence).

V is TRBV19 and J is TRBJ1-4; tentative D call: TRBD1 (6 bases). The CDR3 is 15 residues long. Trimming removed 2 bases from V and 5 bases from J, with 12 bases in between. Germline values: CDR1 LNHDA, CDR2 SQIVND (reference sequence). The CDR3 protein is CASSIQGMRNEKLFF. For the CDR3, the DNA is TGTGCCAGTAGTATACAGGGGATGCGGAATGAAAAACTGTTTTTT.

As concerns this clone: Other nucleotide sequences from this sample produce the same CDR3. The chain links TRBV20-1 to TRBJ1-1; D gene unclear. Germline V gene data show CDR1 as DFQATT and CDR2 as SNEGSKA (reference sequence). The CDR3 runs 11 residues. The V and J ends lost 2 bases and 4 bases respectively, with 5 bases between them. Here the CDR3 reads CSARSGTEAFF. In DNA form, the CDR3 reads TGCAGTGCTAGATCAGGCACTGAAGCTTTCTTT.

The J gene is TRBJ2-7, the V gene TRBV29-1; D possibly corresponds to TRBD1 (5 bases). The V gene's germline CDR1 is SQVTM and CDR2 ANQGSEA. V was cut by 6 bases and J by 7 bases, with 25 bases left in between. The CDR3 extends over 15 amino acids. As DNA, the CDR3 is TGCAGCGTGGGGCCTGACTCCTCCCCTGGATATGAGCAGTACTTC. Translated, it gives CSVGPDSSPGYEQYF.